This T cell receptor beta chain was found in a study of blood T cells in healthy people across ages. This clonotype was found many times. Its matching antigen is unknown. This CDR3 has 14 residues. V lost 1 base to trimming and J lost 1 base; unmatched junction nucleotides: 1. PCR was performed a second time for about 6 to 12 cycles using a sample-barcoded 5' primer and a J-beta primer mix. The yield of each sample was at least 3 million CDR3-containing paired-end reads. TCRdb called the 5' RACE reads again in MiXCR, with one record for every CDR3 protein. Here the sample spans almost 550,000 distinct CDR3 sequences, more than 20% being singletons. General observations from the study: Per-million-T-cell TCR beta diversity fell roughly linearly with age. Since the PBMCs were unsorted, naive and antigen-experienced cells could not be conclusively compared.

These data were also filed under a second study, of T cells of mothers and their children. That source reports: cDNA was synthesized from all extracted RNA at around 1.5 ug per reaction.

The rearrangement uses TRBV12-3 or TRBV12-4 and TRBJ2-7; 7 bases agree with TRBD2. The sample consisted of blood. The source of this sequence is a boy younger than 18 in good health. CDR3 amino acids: CASSLGTSSYEQYF. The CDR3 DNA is TGTGCCAGCAGTTTAGGGACTAGTTCCTACGAGCAGTACTTC.